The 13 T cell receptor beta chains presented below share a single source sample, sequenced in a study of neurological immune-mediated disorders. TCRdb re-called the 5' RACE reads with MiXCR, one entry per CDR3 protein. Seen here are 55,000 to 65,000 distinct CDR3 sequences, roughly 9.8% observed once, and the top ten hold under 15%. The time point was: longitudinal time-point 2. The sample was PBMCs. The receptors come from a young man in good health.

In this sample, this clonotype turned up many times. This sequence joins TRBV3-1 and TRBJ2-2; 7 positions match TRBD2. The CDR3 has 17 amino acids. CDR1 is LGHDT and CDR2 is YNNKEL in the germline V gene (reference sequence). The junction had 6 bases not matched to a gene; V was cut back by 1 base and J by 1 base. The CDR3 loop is CASSQVGLAVNTGELFF. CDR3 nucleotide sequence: TGTGCCAGCAGCCAAGTTGGCCTAGCGGTGAACACCGGGGAGCTGTTTTTT.

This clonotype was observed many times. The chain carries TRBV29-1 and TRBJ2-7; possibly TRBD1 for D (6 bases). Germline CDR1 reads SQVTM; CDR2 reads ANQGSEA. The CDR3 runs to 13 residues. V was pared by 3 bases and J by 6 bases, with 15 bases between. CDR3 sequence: CSVDPATGGEQYF. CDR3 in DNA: TGCAGCGTTGACCCCGCGACAGGCGGCGAGCAGTACTTC.

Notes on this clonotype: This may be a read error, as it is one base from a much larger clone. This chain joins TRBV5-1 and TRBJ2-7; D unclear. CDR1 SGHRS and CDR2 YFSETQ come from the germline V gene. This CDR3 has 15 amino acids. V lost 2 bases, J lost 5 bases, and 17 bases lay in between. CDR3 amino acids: CASSLSSYTAHEQYF. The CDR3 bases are TGCGCCAGCAGCTTATCCTCGTACACGGCCCACGAGCAGTACTTC.

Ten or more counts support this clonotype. CDR3 DNA sequence: TGTGCCTGGAACCCAACCTACACCTTC. Its protein product is CAWNPTYTF. The rearrangement links TRBV30 to TRBJ1-2, with D hard to call. This CDR3 region has 9 residues. Trimming removed 4 bases at V and 10 bases at J, with 7 bases between. Germline V gene data show CDR1 as GTSNPN and CDR2 as SVGIG (reference sequence).

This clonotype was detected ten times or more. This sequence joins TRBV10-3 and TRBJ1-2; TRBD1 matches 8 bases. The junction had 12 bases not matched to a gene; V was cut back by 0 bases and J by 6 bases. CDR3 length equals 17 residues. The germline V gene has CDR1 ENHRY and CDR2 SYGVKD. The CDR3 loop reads CAISESYSSGGRDGYTF. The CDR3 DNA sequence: TGTGCCATCAGTGAGTCGTACTCATCAGGGGGCCGGGATGGCTACACCTTC.

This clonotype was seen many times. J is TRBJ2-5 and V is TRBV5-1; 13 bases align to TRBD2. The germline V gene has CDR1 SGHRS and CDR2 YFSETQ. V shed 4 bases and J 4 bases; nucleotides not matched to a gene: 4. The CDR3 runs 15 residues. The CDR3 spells CASSPGTSGTETQYF. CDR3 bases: TGCGCCAGCAGCCCCGGGACTAGCGGGACAGAGACCCAGTACTTC.

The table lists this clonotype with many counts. The CDR3 DNA reads as TGCGCCAGCAGCAACAGGGGAAACTCCTACGAGCAGTACTTC. The encoded protein is CASSNRGNSYEQYF. The chain uses TRBV5-1 and TRBJ2-7; TRBD1 matches at 7 bases. The length of the CDR3 is 14 residues. Germline loops: CDR1 SGHRS, CDR2 YFSETQ. Unmatched junction bases numbered 4, after V lost 4 bases and J lost 0 bases. Full variable domain (missing parts from reference TRBV5-1 and TRBJ2-7): KAGVTQTPRYLIKTRGQQVTLSCSPISGHRSVSWYQQTPGQGLQFLFEYFSETQRNKGNFPGRFSGRQFSNSRSEMNVSTLELGDSALYLCASSNRGNSYEQYFGPGTRLTVT.

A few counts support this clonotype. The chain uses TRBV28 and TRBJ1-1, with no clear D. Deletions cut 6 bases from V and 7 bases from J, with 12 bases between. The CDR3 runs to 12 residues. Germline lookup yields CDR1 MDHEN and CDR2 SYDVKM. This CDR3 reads CASSPLRDEAFF. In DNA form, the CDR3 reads TGTGCCAGCAGCCCCCTTCGGGATGAAGCTTTCTTT. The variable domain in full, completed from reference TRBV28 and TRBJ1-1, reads DVKVTQSSRYLVKRTGEKVFLECVQDMDHENMFWYRQDPGLGLRLIYFSYDVKMKEKGDIPEGYSVSREKKERFSLILESASTNQTSMYLCASSPLRDEAFFGQGTRLTVV.

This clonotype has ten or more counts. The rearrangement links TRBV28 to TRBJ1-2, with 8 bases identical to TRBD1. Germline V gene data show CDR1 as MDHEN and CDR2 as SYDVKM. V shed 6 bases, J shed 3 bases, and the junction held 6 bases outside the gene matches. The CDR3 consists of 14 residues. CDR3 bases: TGTGCCAGCAGCACGACAGGGGTCGACTATGGCTACACCTTC. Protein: CASSTTGVDYGYTF.

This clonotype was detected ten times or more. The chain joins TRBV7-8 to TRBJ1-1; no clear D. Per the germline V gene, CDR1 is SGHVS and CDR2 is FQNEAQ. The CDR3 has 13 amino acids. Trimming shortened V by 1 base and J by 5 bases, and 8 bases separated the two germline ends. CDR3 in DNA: TGTGCCAGCAGCTTAGAGGGCACAACTGAAGCTTTCTTT. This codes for CASSLEGTTEAFF.

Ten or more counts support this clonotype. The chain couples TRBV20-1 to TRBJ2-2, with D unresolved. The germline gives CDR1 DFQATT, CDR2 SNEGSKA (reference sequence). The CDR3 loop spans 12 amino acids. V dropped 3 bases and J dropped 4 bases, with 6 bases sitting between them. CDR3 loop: CSAREFTGELFF. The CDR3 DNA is TGCAGTGCTAGGGAGTTCACCGGGGAGCTGTTTTTT.

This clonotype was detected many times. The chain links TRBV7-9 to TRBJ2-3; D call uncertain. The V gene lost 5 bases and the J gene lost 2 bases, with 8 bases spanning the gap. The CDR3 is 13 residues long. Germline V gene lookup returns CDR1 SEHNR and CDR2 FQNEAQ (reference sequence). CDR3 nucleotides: TGTGCCAGCAGCCCTGGTACCACAGATACGCAGTATTTT. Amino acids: CASSPGTTDTQYF.

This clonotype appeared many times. Here the CDR3 DNA reads TGCGCCAGCACCTCCTCCCCGTTAGATCCTTATGGCTACACCTTC. Translation gives CASTSSPLDPYGYTF. The V and J genes are TRBV5-1 and TRBJ1-2; D ambiguous. CDR1 and CDR2 (germline): SGHRS, YFSETQ. This CDR3 has 15 amino acids. Deletions cut 6 bases from V and 5 bases from J, with 20 bases between.